A selection of T cell receptor beta chains follows, all from one sample in a study of T cells in localized non-small cell lung cancer. Assay: immunoSEQ multiplex PCR; the TCRdb copy retains only in-frame clones and omits some. The sample has some 130,000 clones; more than 80% are singletons. This specimen consisted of peripheral blood, obtained before any cancer treatment. These receptors were obtained from a female donor of 60 years or more with stage I lung adenocarcinoma. CDR3s include the opening cysteine and the closing phenylalanine or tryptophan. A D gene is named only where the DNA matches it firmly. Only some rows state a clone size, as once, few, many or a class for expanded clones.

TRBV10-3	TRBD1	TRBJ2-1	.	CAISESGTGNDEQFF	TGTGCCATCAGTGAGTCCGGGACAGGGAACGATGAGCAGTTCTTC
TRBV6-4	TRBD2	TRBJ2-1	few	CASSDSGGGSYNEQFF	TGTGCCAGCAGTGACTCCGGCGGGGGCTCCTACAATGAGCAGTTCTTC
TRBV28	.	TRBJ2-3	.	CASSPRGTDTQYF	TGTGCCAGCAGTCCCCGTGGCACAGATACGCAGTATTTT
TRBV7-3	TRBD2	TRBJ2-7	many	CASSLTSGSAYEQYF	TGTGCCAGCAGCTTAACTAGCGGGAGCGCCTACGAGCAGTACTTC
TRBV5-4	TRBD2	TRBJ2-2	.	CASKSAGTRLVTGELFF	TGTGCCAGCAAATCAGCTGGGACTAGGCTTGTCACCGGGGAGCTGTTTTTT
TRBV14	.	TRBJ1-2	.	CASSQISAYGYTF	TGTGCCAGCAGCCAGATCTCCGCGTATGGCTACACCTTC
TRBV19	.	TRBJ1-5	.	CASSPDRYNQPQHF	TGTGCCAGTAGTCCAGACAGATACAATCAGCCCCAGCATTTT
TRBV29-1	.	TRBJ1-1	.	CSVGTEYTEAFF	TGCAGCGTTGGGACAGAATACACTGAAGCTTTCTTT
TRBV19	TRBD1	TRBJ1-1	.	CASHGQVHTEAFF	TGTGCCAGTCACGGACAGGTCCACACTGAAGCTTTCTTT
TRBV30	.	TRBJ2-7	few	CAWSVGYEQYF	TGTGCCTGGAGTGTGGGCTACGAGCAGTACTTC
TRBV7-6	.	TRBJ2-7	.	CASTFLPGVMSHEQYF	TGTGCCAGCACCTTTTTGCCTGGAGTGATGTCCCACGAGCAGTACTTC
TRBV30	.	TRBJ1-6	.	CAWSDPAQGYTYNSPLHF	TGTGCCTGGAGTGACCCCGCCCAGGGTTACACCTATAATTCACCCCTCCACTTT
TRBV29-1	.	TRBJ2-7	.	CSVEADTAYEQYF	TGCAGCGTTGAGGCGGACACAGCCTACGAGCAGTACTTC
TRBV6-5	TRBD1	TRBJ1-5	once	CASGTGSSNQPQHF	TGTGCCAGCGGGACAGGGAGTAGCAATCAGCCCCAGCATTTT
TRBV7-6	.	TRBJ2-7	once	CASSLAGGSYEQYF	TGTGCCAGCAGCTTAGCGGGGGGCTCCTACGAGCAGTACTTC
TRBV6-6	.	TRBJ2-1	.	CASSNSGTYNEQFF	TGTGCCAGCAGTAATAGCGGAACCTACAATGAGCAGTTCTTC
TRBV19	TRBD1	TRBJ2-7	.	CASSTTGAYEQYF	TGTGCCAGTAGTACGACAGGGGCCTACGAGCAGTACTTC
TRBV5-1	.	TRBJ2-5	.	CASSWQRGQGGETQYF	TGCGCCAGCTCCTGGCAGAGGGGCCAGGGGGGAGAGACCCAGTACTTC
TRBV5-1	.	TRBJ2-2	few	CASSLDSGELFF	TGCGCCAGCAGCTTGGATTCCGGGGAGCTGTTTTTT
TRBV13	TRBD2	TRBJ2-5	.	CASSLGPSSGWEGETQYF	TGTGCCAGCAGCTTAGGCCCATCTAGCGGATGGGAGGGGGAGACCCAGTACTTC
TRBV13	TRBD1	TRBJ1-2	few	CASSLVGTDYGYTF	TGTGCCAGCAGCTTAGTTGGGACAGATTATGGCTACACCTTC
TRBV5-6	.	TRBJ2-2	.	CASLRRGGSTGELFF	TGTGCCAGCCTGAGGAGGGGCGGATCCACCGGGGAGCTGTTTTTT
TRBV18	.	TRBJ2-2	.	CASSLTGELFF	TGTGCCAGCTCTCTTACCGGGGAGCTGTTTTTT
TRBV19	.	TRBJ1-2	.	CASSREGNYGYTF	TGTGCCAGTAGTCGAGAGGGTAACTATGGCTACACCTTC
TRBV6-1	TRBD1	TRBJ1-5	once	CASSAETGPNQPQHF	TGTGCCAGCAGTGCCGAGACAGGGCCCAATCAGCCCCAGCATTTT
TRBV29-1	.	TRBJ2-7	.	CSVGTVAYEQYF	TGCAGCGTGGGCACAGTGGCCTACGAGCAGTACTTC
TRBV5-6	.	TRBJ2-7	.	CASSFSQGNRYEQYF	TGTGCCAGCAGCTTTTCGCAGGGGAATAGGTACGAGCAGTACTTC
TRBV10-2	.	TRBJ1-1	few	CASAKEGYTEAFF	TGCGCCAGTGCGAAAGAAGGATACACTGAAGCTTTCTTT
TRBV29-1	TRBD1	TRBJ1-3	.	CSVGQGLSPGNTIYF	TGCAGCGTTGGACAGGGGTTATCGCCTGGAAACACCATATATTTT
TRBV19	TRBD2	TRBJ2-7	.	CASSDRSGRGEQYF	TGTGCCAGTAGTGACCGTAGCGGGAGGGGCGAGCAGTACTTC
TRBV7-3	TRBD2	TRBJ2-3	.	CASSLGGRAVTDTQYF	TGTGCCAGCAGCTTAGGCGGGAGGGCCGTGACAGATACGCAGTATTTT
TRBV13	.	TRBJ2-2	.	CASSMGRGTGELFF	TGTGCCAGCAGTATGGGAAGAGGCACCGGGGAGCTGTTTTTT
TRBV11-2	TRBD2	TRBJ2-3	.	CASTGTSGRARDTQYF	TGTGCCAGCACCGGGACTAGCGGGAGGGCTCGAGATACGCAGTATTTT
TRBV5-4	.	TRBJ2-7	.	CASSLMSESSYEQYF	TGTGCCAGCAGTTTAATGAGCGAGAGCTCCTACGAGCAGTACTTC
TRBV10-3	.	TRBJ1-2	many	CAISERDTTFYGYTF	TGTGCCATCAGTGAGCGGGACACGACCTTCTATGGCTACACCTTC
TRBV6-1	TRBD2	TRBJ2-1	.	CASSEALWGRARNEQFF	TGTGCCAGCAGTGAAGCGCTATGGGGGAGGGCCCGAAATGAGCAGTTCTTC
TRBV19	TRBD2	TRBJ2-1	few	CASQKSSGNNEQFF	TGTGCCAGCCAAAAGTCTAGCGGAAACAATGAGCAGTTCTTC
TRBV18	.	TRBJ1-2	.	CASSWDGYGYTF	TGTGCCAGCTCATGGGACGGCTATGGCTACACCTTC
TRBV29-1	TRBD1	TRBJ1-1	once	CSAGQGLNTEAFF	TGCAGCGCTGGACAGGGTTTGAACACTGAAGCTTTCTTT
TRBV6-1	TRBD2	TRBJ2-3	.	CASKASSGRDTQYF	TGTGCCAGCAAAGCGTCTAGCGGGAGAGATACGCAGTATTTT
TRBV28	TRBD1	TRBJ2-7	.	CASTRPGADRGPYEQYF	TGTGCCAGCACCCGCCCCGGTGCGGACAGGGGCCCCTACGAGCAGTACTTC
TRBV7-9	TRBD2	TRBJ2-1	.	CASSLASGNEQFF	TGTGCCAGCAGCTTAGCTAGCGGGAATGAGCAGTTCTTC
TRBV28	TRBD2	TRBJ2-1	.	CASLFSGGTYNEQFF	TGTGCCAGCCTCTTTAGCGGGGGCACCTACAATGAGCAGTTCTTC
TRBV4-2	.	TRBJ2-4	.	CASIPEGQNRESDIQYF	TGTGCCAGCATCCCCGAGGGCCAAAACAGGGAATCGGACATTCAGTACTTC
TRBV5-1	TRBD1	TRBJ1-1	.	CASSFTRGLNTEAFF	TGCGCCAGCAGCTTTACCAGGGGGCTGAACACTGAAGCTTTCTTT
TRBV2	.	TRBJ2-5	.	CASSEALRALDGETQYF	TGTGCCAGCAGTGAAGCGCTTCGGGCCCTAGACGGGGAGACCCAGTACTTC